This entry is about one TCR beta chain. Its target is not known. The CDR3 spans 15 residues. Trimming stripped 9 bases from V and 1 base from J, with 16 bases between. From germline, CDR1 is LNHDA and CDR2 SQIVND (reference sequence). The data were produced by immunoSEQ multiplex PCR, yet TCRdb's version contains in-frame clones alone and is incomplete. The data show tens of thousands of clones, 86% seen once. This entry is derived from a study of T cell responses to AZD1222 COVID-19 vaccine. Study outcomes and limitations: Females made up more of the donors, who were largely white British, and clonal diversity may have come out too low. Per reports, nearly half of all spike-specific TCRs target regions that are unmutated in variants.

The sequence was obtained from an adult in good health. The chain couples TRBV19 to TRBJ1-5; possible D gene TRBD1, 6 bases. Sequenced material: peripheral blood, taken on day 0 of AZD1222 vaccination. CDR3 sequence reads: CASSIGDKSNQPQHF. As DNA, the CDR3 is TGTGCCAGCTCCATCGGGGACAAAAGCAATCAGCCCCAGCATTTT.